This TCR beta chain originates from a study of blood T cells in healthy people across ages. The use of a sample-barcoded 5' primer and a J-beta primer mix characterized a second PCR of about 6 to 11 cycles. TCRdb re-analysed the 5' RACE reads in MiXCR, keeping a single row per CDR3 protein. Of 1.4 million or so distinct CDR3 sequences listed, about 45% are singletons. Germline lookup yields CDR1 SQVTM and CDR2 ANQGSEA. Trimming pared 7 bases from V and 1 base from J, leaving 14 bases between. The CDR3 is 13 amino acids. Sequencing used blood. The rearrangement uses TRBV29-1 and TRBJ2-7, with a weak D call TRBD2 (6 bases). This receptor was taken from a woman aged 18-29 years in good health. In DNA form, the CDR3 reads TGCAGCGGGGGGGACTCTTCTTCCTACGAGCAGTACTTC. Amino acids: CSGGDSSSYEQYF.